This T cell receptor beta chain was observed in a study of vaccination and CD4 T cells after COVID-19. Study-wide results and caveats: Convalescent patients' vaccine-specific clones were spike mono-reactive in 304 of 307 cases.

Cultured CD4+ T-cell DNA underwent Oncomine TCR Beta short-read sequencing. Investigators obtained genomic DNA by extraction from cultured CD4+ T cells. Each CDR3 protein is one row after TCRdb ran MiXCR on the PCR reads. In the table there are about 15,000 distinct CDR3 sequences, 45% to 60% of which are singletons. Remarks on this clonotype: The antigen is undetermined.

Treatment defined: approximately 10-day PBMC culture with coronavirus spike peptide pools or control peptides (ViraFEST assay). First, ViraFEST expanded antigen-specific T cells with peptide pools, and next it sequenced the TCRs. The input for sequencing was CD4+ T cells from blood, cultured in vitro, taken before SARS-CoV-2 vaccination. The sequence was collected from a human donor who had recovered from COVID-19.

The CDR3 region is CASSIGDRNTGELFF. The CDR3 nucleotides read TGTGCCAGTAGTATAGGGGACAGGAACACCGGGGAGCTGTTTTTT. The chain has TRBV19 and TRBJ2-2, with 7 positions matching TRBD1. The junction had 0 bases not matched to a gene; V was cut back by 1 base and J by 1 base. CDR1 and CDR2 (germline): LNHDA, SQIVND (reference sequence). The CDR3 totals 15 residues. Full variable domain (rest looked up from reference TRBV19 and TRBJ2-2): DGGITQSPKYLFRKEGQNVTLSCEQNLNHDAMYWYRQDPGQGLRLIYYSQIVNDFQKGDIAEGYSVSREKKESFPLTVTSAQKNPTAFYLCASSIGDRNTGELFFGEGSRLTVL.